A selection of T cell receptor beta chains follows, all from one sample in a study of CD8 T cells in ankylosing spondylitis. TCRdb passed the 5' RACE reads through MiXCR, listing each CDR3 protein once. The table has under 150,000 distinct CDR3 sequences, 12% to 15% seen once; the top ten hold 2.5% to 3%. Input material: blood, either unsorted or a sorted T cell fraction (not recorded which). The receptors were gathered from a female donor with ankylosing spondylitis or in good health (not recorded which). CDR3s leave out the opening cysteine and the closing phenylalanine or tryptophan. Clone size is stated in some rows and not others, as once, few, many or a class when expanded.

many	TRBV19	TRBJ2-1	ASSIGSDQYLDEQF
many	TRBV12-3/TRBV12-4	TRBJ1-4	ASSFSAREKLF
many	TRBV3-1	TRBJ2-5	ASSPGLALQETQY
few	TRBV12-3/TRBV12-4	TRBJ1-5	ASSPDRVNQPQH
many	TRBV20-1	TRBJ2-3	SARVGKIGSTSTDTQY
-	TRBV5-1	TRBJ2-2	ASSGENTGELF
-	TRBV5-1	TRBJ1-5	ASSLAGEQPQH
many	TRBV12-3/TRBV12-4	TRBJ2-7	ASSPGQALGLEQY
once	TRBV20-1	TRBJ1-1	SATTGNTEAF
-	TRBV18	TRBJ1-1	ASSPGRRDTEAF
many	TRBV20-1	TRBJ1-1	SARVLSGGDTEAF
few	TRBV18	TRBJ2-1	ASSPPGASGYNEQF
many	TRBV14	TRBJ2-2	ASSHASGRAGTGELF
many	TRBV6-5	TRBJ2-3	ASSYSRGMTDTQY
-	TRBV2	TRBJ2-5	ASGMGSQY
few	TRBV18	TRBJ2-4	ASSQYEAGEGVAKNIQY
-	TRBV11-2	TRBJ2-2	ASSLRGRARTGELF
few	TRBV4-1	TRBJ2-4	ASSQLVGKNIQY
-	TRBV7-3	TRBJ2-1	ASSLQGTAYNEQF
many	TRBV4-1	TRBJ2-6	ASSQDSSAAGANVLT
-	TRBV7-9	TRBJ2-1	ASSLTGTGGLDNEQF
few	TRBV20-1	TRBJ1-1	SAHGQGAHLPGAF
few	TRBV29-1	TRBJ2-7	SVVTGSSYEQY
-	TRBV9	TRBJ2-5	ASSVWGLAPN
-	TRBV11-2	TRBJ2-3	ASSTMGTTLRDTQY
-	TRBV6-1	TRBJ2-3	ASSDANPQY
-	TRBV7-8	TRBJ2-2	ASSPGAGGVGELF
-	TRBV7-6	TRBJ1-1	ASSSTGYDTEAF
many	TRBV12-3/TRBV12-4	TRBJ2-6	ASSRQGFGANVLT
few	TRBV5-5	TRBJ2-5	ASSLDPGTAKETQY
many	TRBV20-1	TRBJ1-3	SLISGNTIY
-	TRBV27	TRBJ2-1	ASSVSSGGWSYNEQF
-	TRBV7-8	TRBJ2-7	ASSTDPSYEQY
-	TRBV5-1	TRBJ2-5	ASSLGTVQETQY
few	TRBV28	TRBJ2-5	ASSEGQKETQY
-	TRBV5-4	TRBJ1-3	ASSLDPGLSGNTIY
many	TRBV12-3/TRBV12-4	TRBJ1-1	ASTRPGQGITEAF
few	TRBV3-1	TRBJ1-1	ASSLNLDRGRRAF
few	TRBV5-1	TRBJ1-1	ASSLEGEYTEAF
few	TRBV7-8	TRBJ2-1	ASSLVGGSPQYNEQF
-	TRBV5-1	TRBJ2-3	ASRPRDGGTDTQY
-	TRBV5-1	TRBJ2-5	ASSFFGSQETQY
many	TRBV7-2	TRBJ2-7	ASSFSPSYEQY
-	TRBV5-1	TRBJ1-4	ASSLGPGQPNEKLF
many	TRBV12-3/TRBV12-4	TRBJ2-3	ASSFWSTDTQY
few	TRBV9	TRBJ1-5	ASSVGGGGNQPQH
many	TRBV5-1	TRBJ1-1	ASSLAAAGITEAF
-	TRBV11-2	TRBJ1-5	ASSSLGPGGASNQPQH